Each of the 23 T cell receptor beta chains below was sequenced from the same sample in a study of post-analysis software for immune sequencing data (dated by TCRdb to between 2015 and 2017). Libraries were prepared through PCR. The sequencer was an Illumina HiSeq 2500. To reduce PCR and sequencing biases, unique molecular identifiers were incorporated into the TCR beta cDNA libraries. TCRdb reprocessing: public reads trimmed at Q25 with fastp, clones called with MiXCR, in-frame beta chains kept. For every CDR3 protein sequence, its rows merge into one entry that carries the most common genes and DNA. The sample contains about 170,000 distinct CDR3 sequences, 30% of them found a single time. The ten biggest clones cover about 1.6% of the sample. Their antigen targets remain unknown. On the study overall, not on this receptor specifically: Significantly higher frequencies in patients than in controls were found for a few TRBV segments, including TRBV5-6, TRBV5-1 and TRBV20-1.

The material sequenced was blood. The receptors stem from a girl under 18 with multiple sclerosis.

V is TRBV5-1 and J is TRBJ1-4; D gene uncertain. This CDR3 is 15 amino acids long. From germline, CDR1 is SGHRS and CDR2 YFSETQ. Between the trimmed V and J ends, which lost 4 bases and 3 bases, there was a span of 13 bases. This CDR3 reads CASSPVLAANEKLFF. Here the CDR3 DNA reads TGCGCCAGCAGCCCAGTTTTAGCGGCTAATGAAAAACTGTTTTTT.

The sample holds many counts of this clonotype. This chain uses TRBV7-9 with TRBJ2-1; the D is unclear. Trimming removed 4 bases from V and 7 bases from J, with 14 bases in between. CDR1 and CDR2 (germline): SEHNR, FQNEAQ (reference sequence). The CDR3 runs to 14 residues. The CDR3 region has the DNA TGTGCCAGCAGCTCCCCTGACCCAAGGAATGAGCAGTTCTTC. It translates to CASSSPDPRNEQFF.

This clonotype was detected only once. The chain carries TRBV11-2 and TRBJ1-4; possibly TRBD1 for D (6 bases). Germline CDR1 is SGHAT and CDR2 is FQNNGV. CDR3 length: 14 residues. Deletions cut 5 bases from V and 7 bases from J, with 14 bases between. CDR3 region: CASSPDRRLEKLFF. Here the CDR3 DNA reads TGTGCCAGCAGCCCGGACAGACGACTTGAAAAACTGTTTTTT. Filled out from reference TRBV11-2 and TRBJ1-4, the complete variable domain reads EAGVAQSPRYKIIEKRQSVAFWCNPISGHATLYWYQQILGQGPKLLIQFQNNGVVDDSQLPKDRFSAERLKGVDSTLKIQPAKLEDSAVYLCASSPDRRLEKLFFGSGTQLSVL.

As concerns this clonotype: This may be a read error, as it is one base from a much larger clone. This sequence joins TRBV5-1 and TRBJ2-5, with 15 nucleotides matching TRBD2. The CDR3 runs 16 residues. Germline V gene lookup returns CDR1 SGHRS and CDR2 YFSETQ. This CDR3 reads CVSSWGLAGGMETQYF. For the CDR3, the DNA is TGCGTCAGCAGCTGGGGACTAGCGGGAGGTATGGAGACCCAGTACTTC. Drawing the rest from reference TRBV5-1 and TRBJ2-5, the complete variable domain is KAGVTQTPRYLIKTRGQQVTLSCSPISGHRSVSWYQQTPGQGLQFLFEYFSETQRNKGNFPGRFSGRQFSNSRSEMNVSTLELGDSALYLCVSSWGLAGGMETQYFGPGTRLLVL.

This clonotype showed up just a few times. The chain is built from TRBV20-1 and TRBJ1-2, with D maybe TRBD1 (5 bases). Germline lookup yields CDR1 DFQATT and CDR2 SNEGSKA (reference sequence). The CDR3 extends over 14 amino acids. Trimming shortened V by 6 bases and J by 3 bases, and 17 bases separated the two germline ends. Here the CDR3 DNA reads TGCAGTGCCCCCCCCGGGGGTAAGGACTATGGCTACACCTTC. Translating gives CSAPPGGKDYGYTF.

Regarding this clonotype: A much larger clone lies one base from this, so it may be a read error. The chain employs TRBV9 and TRBJ2-4; TRBD1 matches at 8 bases. Germline trimming cut 3 bases from V and 15 bases from J; bases unmatched to any gene: 14. In germline, CDR1 is SGDLS, CDR2 YYNGEE. The CDR3 covers 14 residues. CDR3 in amino acids: CASSARGPPYERYF. The CDR3 bases are TGTGCCAGCAGCGCCAGGGGGCCCCCCTACGAGCGGTACTTC.

This clonotype was found a few times. The chain employs TRBV2 and TRBJ2-7; D perhaps matches TRBD1 (6 bases). The germline CDR1 and CDR2 sequences are SNHLY and FYNNEI. This CDR3 has 14 amino acids. The V end was cut by 4 bases, the J end by 5 bases, with 15 bases between. CDR3: CASSVGQIGDEQYF. The CDR3 nucleotides read TGTGCCAGCAGTGTAGGACAGATAGGCGACGAGCAGTACTTC.

Many counts were recorded for this clonotype. This chain joins TRBV10-3 and TRBJ2-5; D is perhaps TRBD1 (5 bases). With 1 base removed from V and 2 bases from J, the gap between germline ends came to 14 bases. CDR3 length equals 16 residues. CDR1 is ENHRY, CDR2 SYGVKD, per germline. The CDR3 DNA reads as TGTGCCATCAGTGAGTTAAGGGGTAGCCAACAAGAGACCCAGTACTTC. Translation gives CAISELRGSQQETQYF.

The chain employs TRBV14 and TRBJ2-1, with D hard to call. This CDR3 is 13 amino acids long. Looked up from germline, CDR1 is SGHDN and CDR2 is FVKESK. V was clipped by 1 base and J by 8 bases, with 9 bases between them. The CDR3 protein is CASSQVWLDEQFF. The CDR3 nucleotides are TGTGCCAGCAGCCAAGTCTGGCTCGATGAGCAGTTCTTC.

Points on this clonotype: Given a much more abundant clone one base away, this may be a read error. J is TRBJ1-1 and V is TRBV5-1; D may be TRBD1 (6 bases). In germline, CDR1 is SGHRS, CDR2 YFSETQ. The ends were cut back, 4 bases at V and 0 bases at J, with 22 bases in the middle. The CDR3 totals 18 residues. CDR3 amino acids: CASSPLGGEPFMNTEAFF. DNA of the CDR3: TGCGCCAGCAGCCCTCTCGGGGGCGAACCCTTCATGAACACTGAAGCTTTCTTT.

This sequence joins TRBV29-1 and TRBJ1-1; D is unresolved. This CDR3 contains 15 residues. Germline assignment: CDR1 SQVTM and CDR2 ANQGSEA. Trimming pared 1 base from V and 0 bases from J, leaving 12 bases between. CDR3 in amino acids: CSVEGLGRMNTEAFF. In DNA form, the CDR3 reads TGCAGCGTTGAAGGTCTTGGAAGGATGAACACTGAAGCTTTCTTT.

This clonotype was seen a handful of times. V gene TRBV20-1 combines with J gene TRBJ2-1, with 7 bases fitting TRBD2. Trimming at V came to 3 bases and at J to 2 bases, leaving 7 bases not matched to a gene. Germline-derived CDR1 and CDR2 are DFQATT and SNEGSKA (reference sequence). The length of the CDR3 is 15 residues. As DNA, the CDR3 is TGCAGTGCTAGCTGGTCGGGAGGTCCCTACAATGAGCAGTTCTTC. It specifies CSASWSGGPYNEQFF.

This clonotype was detected only a few times. The rearrangement links TRBV28 to TRBJ2-4, with 7 bases fitting TRBD2. The J call may be wrong; the DNA end is better matched by TRBJ2-7. Germline lookup yields CDR1 MDHEN and CDR2 SYDVKM. The CDR3 totals 14 residues. The CDR3 reads CASSFPGGLGEQYF. As DNA, the CDR3 is TGTGCCAGCAGTTTCCCGGGAGGTCTTGGCGAGCAGTACTTC.

The chain links TRBV5-1 to TRBJ1-1; D unclear. Germline values: CDR1 SGHRS, CDR2 YFSETQ. Trimming removed 2 bases from V and 1 base from J, with 9 bases in between. CDR3 length equals 14 residues. The CDR3 nucleotides are TGCGCCAGCAGCTTAAAAACAGAGAACACTGAAGCTTTCTTT. This encodes CASSLKTENTEAFF.

This clonotype came up many times. This chain joins TRBV15 and TRBJ1-2, with 7 bases that match TRBD1. The CDR3 contains 14 residues. Per the germline V gene, CDR1 is LNHNV and CDR2 is YYDKDF (reference sequence). Germline trimming cut 2 bases from V and 8 bases from J; bases unmatched to any gene: 8. CDR3 sequence: CATSRTPQGTGYTF. Here the CDR3 DNA reads TGTGCCACCAGCAGAACCCCACAGGGGACCGGCTACACCTTC.

Concerning this clonotype: Relative to the germline gene, one junction end is altered; a read error may explain this. The V and J genes are TRBV11-2 and TRBJ2-1; 10 bases match TRBD2. Per germline, CDR1 SGHAT and CDR2 FQNNGV. This CDR3 region has 15 residues. CDR3 amino acids: CASSRLAGPYDEQFF. Here the CDR3 DNA reads TGTGCCAGCAGCCGACTAGCGGGTCCCTACGATGAGCAGTTCTTC.

The rearrangement links TRBV10-3 to TRBJ2-1; the D is unclear. V gave up 1 base and J gave up 8 bases, with 12 bases separating them. This CDR3 comprises 14 residues. Germline V gene lookup returns CDR1 ENHRY and CDR2 SYGVKD. The CDR3 region has the DNA TGTGCCATCAGTGAGTATAAGGTGGACGATGAGCAGTTCTTC. It encodes CAISEYKVDDEQFF.

This clonotype was picked up one time. Being one base from a much bigger clone, this may be a read error. The chain has TRBV4-1 and TRBJ2-7, with 14 bases that match TRBD2. The better agreement between TRBJ2-5 and the DNA end casts doubt on the J call. CDR3 length: 18 amino acids. Germline CDR1 is MGHRA and CDR2 is YSYEKL. CDR3 amino acids: CASSQDRGLAGVDGTQYF. The CDR3 coding sequence is TGCGCCAGCAGCCAAGACCGGGGACTAGCGGGAGTGGATGGGACCCAGTACTTC.

This clonotype was counted between two and nine times. This chain uses TRBV7-2 with TRBJ2-5, with TRBD2 matching 11 bases. This CDR3 contains 16 residues. Germline V lookup: CDR1 SGHTA, CDR2 FQGNSA. V was pared by 6 bases and J by 3 bases, with 9 bases of the junction left unmatched. CDR3 protein: CASSRRPTSGEETQYF. As DNA, the CDR3 is TGTGCCAGCAGTCGTAGACCGACTAGCGGGGAAGAGACCCAGTACTTC.

J is TRBJ2-1 and V is TRBV2; tentatively, D is TRBD2 (6 bases). In germline, CDR1 is SNHLY, CDR2 FYNNEI. Trimming pared 4 bases from V and 7 bases from J, leaving 14 bases between. The CDR3 runs to 14 residues. CDR3 amino acids: CASSGGTRGNEQFF. CDR3 bases: TGTGCCAGCAGTGGGGGGACTCGGGGAAATGAGCAGTTCTTC.

To note about this clonotype: A read error is possible here, since a much larger clone lies one base away. The chain employs TRBV28 and TRBJ2-7, with D possibly called TRBD1 or TRBD2 (6 bases each). Trimming took 5 bases from V and 2 from J, leaving 16 bases between them. From germline, CDR1 is MDHEN and CDR2 SYDVKM. The CDR3 runs to 15 residues. CDR3 amino acids: CASSTWTAGTYEQYF. CDR3 nucleotides: TGTGCCAGCAGTACCTGGACAGCGGGCACCTACGAGCAGTACTTC.

This clonotype was counted between two and nine times. The rearrangement uses TRBV5-6 and TRBJ2-5, with 10 nucleotides matching TRBD1. CDR1 is SGHDT, CDR2 YYEEEE, per germline. This CDR3 is built from 15 residues. V shed 0 bases and J 11 bases; nucleotides not matched to a gene: 10. The CDR3 region is CASSLADRGPSTQYF. For the CDR3, the DNA is TGTGCCAGCAGCTTGGCCGACAGGGGGCCATCGACTCAGTACTTC.

Remarks on this clonotype: A read error may account for a junction end that differs from germline. This chain connects TRBV20-1 to TRBJ2-2; TRBD2 aligns across 8 bases. Germline CDR1 and CDR2: DFQATT and SNEGSKA (reference sequence). This CDR3 spans 15 amino acids. The CDR3 DNA sequence: TGCAGTGCTAGAGATCTACTAGCGGACACCGGGGAGCGGTTTTTT. Amino acids: CSARDLLADTGERFF.